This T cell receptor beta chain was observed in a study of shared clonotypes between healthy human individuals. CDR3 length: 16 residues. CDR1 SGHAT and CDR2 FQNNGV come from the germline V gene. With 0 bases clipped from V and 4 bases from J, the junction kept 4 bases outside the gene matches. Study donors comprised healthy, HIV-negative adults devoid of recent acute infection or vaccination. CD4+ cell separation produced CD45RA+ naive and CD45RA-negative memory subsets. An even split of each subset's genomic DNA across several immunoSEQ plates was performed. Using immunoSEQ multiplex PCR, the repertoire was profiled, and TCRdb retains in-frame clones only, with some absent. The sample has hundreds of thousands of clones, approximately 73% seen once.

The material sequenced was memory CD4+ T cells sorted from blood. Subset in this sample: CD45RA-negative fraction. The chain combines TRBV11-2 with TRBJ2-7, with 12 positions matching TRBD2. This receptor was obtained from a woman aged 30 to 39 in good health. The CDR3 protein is CASSLDLTSGSYEQYF. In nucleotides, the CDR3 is TGTGCCAGCAGCTTAGATCTGACTAGCGGGAGTTACGAGCAGTACTTC.